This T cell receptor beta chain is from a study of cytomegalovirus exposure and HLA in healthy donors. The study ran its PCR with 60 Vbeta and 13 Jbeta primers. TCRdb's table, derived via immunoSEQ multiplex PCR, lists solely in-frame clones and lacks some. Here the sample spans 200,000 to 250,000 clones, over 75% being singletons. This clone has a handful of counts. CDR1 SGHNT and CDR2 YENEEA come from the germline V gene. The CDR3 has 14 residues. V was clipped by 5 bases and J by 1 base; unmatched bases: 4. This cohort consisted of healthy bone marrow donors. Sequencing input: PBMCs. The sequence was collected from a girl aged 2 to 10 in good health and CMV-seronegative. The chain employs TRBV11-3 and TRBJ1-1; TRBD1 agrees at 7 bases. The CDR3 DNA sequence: TGTGCCAGCAGCGCCAACAGGGGGAACACTGAAGCTTTCTTT. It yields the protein CASSANRGNTEAFF.